Described below is a single T cell receptor (beta chain) sequence and its context. Its specificity is not known. PCR amplification relied on 60 Vbeta primers (plus 13 Jbeta primers). The assay was immunoSEQ multiplex PCR, and TCRdb's table has in-frame clones only and misses some. The sample yields about 160,000 clones, approximately 80% seen once. V lost 4 bases to trimming and J lost 8 bases, with 14 bases between them. The CDR3 consists of 13 residues. Germline V lookup: CDR1 SGHTA, CDR2 FQGNSA. This sample stems from a study of cytomegalovirus exposure and HLA in healthy donors. Study background: Across 350 to 500 genotyped donors, approximately 80% landed in the Caucasian-associated ancestry cluster. The study's findings and limits: Being productive about 87% or about 30% of the time was typical of most TCR beta V segments in an earlier analysis. A later analysis reported that several of the most significant clusters appeared to be linked to common viral pathogens, among them Epstein-Barr virus. A later analysis linked around 17,000 TCR beta sequences to HLA alleles at 0.05 false discovery rate.

The receptor was derived from a woman in her fifties or sixties in good health and CMV-seropositive. The chain combines TRBV7-2 with TRBJ1-2; tentatively, D is TRBD1 (5 bases). The sequencing sample was made of PBMCs. The CDR3 coding sequence is TGTGCCAGCAGCTACCAGGCCGGGGGAGGCTACACCTTC. Its translation is CASSYQAGGGYTF.